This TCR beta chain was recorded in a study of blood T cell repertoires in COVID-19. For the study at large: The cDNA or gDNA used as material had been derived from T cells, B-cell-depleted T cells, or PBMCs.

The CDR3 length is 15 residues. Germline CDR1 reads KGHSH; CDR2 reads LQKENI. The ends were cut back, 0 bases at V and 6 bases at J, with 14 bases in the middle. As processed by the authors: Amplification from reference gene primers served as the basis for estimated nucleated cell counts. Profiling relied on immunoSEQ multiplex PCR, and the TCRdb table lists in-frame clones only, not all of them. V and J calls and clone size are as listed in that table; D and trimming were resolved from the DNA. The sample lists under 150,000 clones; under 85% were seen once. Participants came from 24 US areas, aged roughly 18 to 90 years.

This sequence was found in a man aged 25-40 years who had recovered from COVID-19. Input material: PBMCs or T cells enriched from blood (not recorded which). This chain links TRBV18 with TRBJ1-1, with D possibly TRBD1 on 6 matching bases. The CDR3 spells CASSPPGGALAEAFF. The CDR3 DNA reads TGTGCCAGCTCACCACCCGGGGGGGCGTTGGCTGAAGCTTTCTTT.